The next 4 T cell receptor beta chains were all read from a single sample in a study of blood T cell repertoires in COVID-19. Repertoires were generated with immunoSEQ multiplex PCR, while TCRdb's copy carries only in-frame clones and drops some. The table has approximately 300,000 clones, about nine tenths seen once; the top ten hold roughly 2%. The specimen was peripheral blood. These receptors came from a woman in her forties or fifties who had recovered from COVID-19.

This clone occurred once. The J gene is TRBJ1-1, the V gene TRBV12-3 or TRBV12-4; D not resolved. The CDR3 length is 13 residues. Trimming pared 1 base from V and 7 bases from J, leaving 10 bases between. The CDR3 here is CASSLGAHGEAFF. DNA of the CDR3: TGTGCCAGCAGTTTAGGGGCCCACGGTGAAGCTTTCTTT.

CDR3 in DNA: TGTGCCAGCAGCTTCCGTGGTGGGAGTGGAGCCGGGGAGCTGTTTTTT. This encodes CASSFRGGSGAGELFF. The chain links TRBV7-2 to TRBJ2-2; tentatively, D is TRBD2 (5 bases). CDR1 is SGHTA and CDR2 is FQGNSA in the germline V gene. The CDR3 totals 16 residues. With 3 bases removed from V and 6 bases from J, the gap between germline ends came to 17 bases.

The V call is TRBV11-2, the J call TRBJ1-3; 7 bases map to TRBD1. Germline V gene data show CDR1 as SGHAT and CDR2 as FQNNGV. Germline trimming cut 10 bases from V and 2 bases from J; bases unmatched to any gene: 14. This CDR3 has 16 residues. In DNA form, the CDR3 reads TGTGCCACCCGGGACAGCAGAATCTTACCTGGAAACACCATATATTTT. Encoded protein: CATRDSRILPGNTIYF.

The V gene is TRBV28, the J gene TRBJ2-7; 9 bases align to TRBD1. V gave up 5 bases and J gave up 1 base; unmatched junction bases: 9. This CDR3 comprises 16 residues. CDR1 MDHEN and CDR2 SYDVKM come from the germline V gene. The CDR3 bases are TGTGCCAGCAGTCTACTTCCCGGGACAGGGTCCTACGAGCAGTACTTC. Protein: CASSLLPGTGSYEQYF.